The 4 T cell receptor beta chains below all came from one sample that was sequenced in a study of blood T cell repertoires in COVID-19. Method: immunoSEQ multiplex PCR; TCRdb's copy keeps in-frame clones and lacks some. In the table there are more than 70,000 clones, approximately 86% of which are singletons. Sequenced: peripheral blood. The origin of the receptors is a man older than 75 with active or convalescent COVID-19.

This chain uses TRBV28 with TRBJ1-5; 7 bases fit TRBD1. The CDR3 loop spans 15 amino acids. The J segment lost 0 bases and the V segment lost 7 bases, leaving 6 bases of the junction unmatched. Germline CDR1 reads MDHEN; CDR2 reads SYDVKM. The CDR3 protein is CASNGQEYSNQPQHF. CDR3 DNA: TGTGCCAGCAATGGACAGGAATATAGCAATCAGCCCCAGCATTTT. Full variable domain (remainder filled in from reference TRBV28 and TRBJ1-5): DVKVTQSSRYLVKRTGEKVFLECVQDMDHENMFWYRQDPGLGLRLIYFSYDVKMKEKGDIPEGYSVSREKKERFSLILESASTNQTSMYLCASNGQEYSNQPQHFGDGTRLSIL.

CDR3 bases: TGCGCCAGCAGCTTGGGACAGCATAATGAAAAACTGTTTTTT. Encoded protein: CASSLGQHNEKLFF. V usage is TRBV5-1 and J usage is TRBJ1-4; D might be TRBD1 (5 bases). The CDR3 totals 14 residues. Looked up from germline, CDR1 is SGHRS and CDR2 is YFSETQ. V lost 0 bases and J lost 4, with 7 bases in between.

The chain employs TRBV28 and TRBJ1-5; 9 nucleotides align to TRBD1. The CDR3 sequence is 20 residues long. Germline V lookup: CDR1 MDHEN, CDR2 SYDVKM. With 4 bases clipped from V and 4 bases from J, the junction kept 20 bases outside the gene matches. The CDR3 nucleotides read TGTGCCAGCAGTTCCACATCCCCACCGGGACAGGGAACGTCGAATCAGCCCCAGCATTTT. This translates into CASSSTSPPGQGTSNQPQHF.

The rearrangement joins TRBV5-1 to TRBJ1-1; weak D call: TRBD1 (6 bases). The CDR3 totals 13 residues. Germline V gene data show CDR1 as SGHRS and CDR2 as YFSETQ. V was clipped by 4 bases and J by 1 base, with 8 bases between them. The CDR3 region is CASSEDRNTEAFF. DNA for the CDR3: TGCGCCAGCAGCGAGGACAGGAACACTGAAGCTTTCTTT.